This T cell receptor beta chain stems from a study of T cells in Graves' hyperthyroidism and ophthalmopathy. Study at large: The blood sample was taken at first diagnosis, before treatment began. Points from the study as a whole: The model's output predicted ophthalmopathy at a median of about 6.5 months prior to onset. Using 13 V-J features, a model discriminated ophthalmopathy from stable hyperthyroidism.

The sample holds many counts of this clonotype. Its antigen is still unknown. One junction end disagrees with the germline gene, perhaps due to a read error. In making diagnoses, clinical symptoms, serum thyroxine and TRAb, thyroid ultrasound and orbital computed tomography were all used. Researchers amplified the TCR beta CDR3 regions from RNA transcripts. RT-PCR in the first round (using the HTBI primer set) targeted the TCR CDR3. MiXCR, run by TCRdb on the multiplex PCR reads, gives a single entry per CDR3 protein. The sample yields roughly 350,000 distinct CDR3 sequences, roughly 15% seen once. From germline, CDR1 is MDHEN and CDR2 SYDVKM. The CDR3 totals 14 residues.

The origin of this receptor is a woman between 25 and 40 years old with Graves' ophthalmopathy. Sequenced: blood. J is TRBJ2-2 and V is TRBV28; D remains ambiguous. The CDR3 here is CASRESRNSGELFF. CDR3 sequence (DNA): TGTGCCAGCAGGGAATCGCGTAACAGCGGGGAGCTGTTTTTT.